Here is one T cell receptor beta chain with its context. Here immunoSEQ multiplex PCR was the method, and the copy in TCRdb shows in-frame clones only, minus some. The data contain under 3,500 clones, 70% to 80% of them singletons. These data come from a study of STAT5B mutations in CD4+ large granular lymphocyte leukemia. V was pared by 6 bases and J by 5 bases, with 11 bases between. The CDR3 is made up of 13 amino acids. Germline CDR1 is SGDLS and CDR2 is YYNGEE. Sequences were obtained from PBMCs. This receptor was taken from a woman in her seventies with CD4+ T-cell large granular lymphocyte leukemia. The genes are TRBV9 and TRBJ2-2, with D possibly called TRBD1 or TRBD2 (7 bases each). The CDR3 DNA reads TGTGCCAGCACCCAGGGGGGGACCGGGGAGCTGTTTTTT. This translates into CASTQGGTGELFF.